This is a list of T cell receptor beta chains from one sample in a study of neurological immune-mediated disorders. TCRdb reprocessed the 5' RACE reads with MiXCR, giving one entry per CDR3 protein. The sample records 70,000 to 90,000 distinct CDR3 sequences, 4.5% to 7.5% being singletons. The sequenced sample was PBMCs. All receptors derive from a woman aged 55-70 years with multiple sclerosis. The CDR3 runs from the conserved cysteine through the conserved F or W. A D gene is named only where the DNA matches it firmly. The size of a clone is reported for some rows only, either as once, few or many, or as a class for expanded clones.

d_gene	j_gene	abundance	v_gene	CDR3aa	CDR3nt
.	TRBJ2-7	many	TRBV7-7	CASSLLWDKYSYEQYF	TGTGCCAGCAGCCTCCTTTGGGACAAATACTCCTACGAGCAGTACTTC
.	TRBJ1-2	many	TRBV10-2	CASSDSRGDGYTF	TGCGCCAGCAGTGACAGCCGCGGTGATGGCTACACCTTC
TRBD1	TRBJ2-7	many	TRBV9	CASSPRFRTGGADEQYF	TGTGCCAGCAGCCCCCGTTTTAGGACAGGGGGCGCCGACGAGCAGTACTTC
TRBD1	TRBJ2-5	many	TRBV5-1	CASSSGTAIQETQYF	TGCGCCAGCAGCTCCGGGACAGCCATCCAAGAGACCCAGTACTTC
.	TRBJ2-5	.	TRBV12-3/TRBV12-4	CASSQRQTGTKETQYF	TGTGCCAGCAGTCAGAGACAAACAGGAACCAAAGAGACCCAGTACTTC
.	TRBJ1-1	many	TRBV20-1	CSARQGNTEAFF	TGCAGTGCTAGACAGGGGAACACTGAAGCTTTCTTT
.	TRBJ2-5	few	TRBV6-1	CASSEGIAGETQYF	TGTGCCAGCAGTGAGGGGATAGCCGGAGAGACCCAGTACTTC
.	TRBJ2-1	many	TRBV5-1	CASSLMGWGQFF	TGCGCCAGCAGCCTAATGGGGTGGGGACAGTTCTTC
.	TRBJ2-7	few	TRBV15	CATSGGTGSPYEQYF	TGTGCCACCAGCGGGGGAACAGGGAGTCCCTACGAGCAGTACTTC
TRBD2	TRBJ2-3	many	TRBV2	CASSWTSGGSRDTDTQYF	TGTGCCAGCAGTTGGACTAGCGGGGGCTCGCGGGACACAGATACGCAGTATTTT
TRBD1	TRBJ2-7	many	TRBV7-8	CASSLVRDRVDEQYF	TGTGCCAGCAGCTTAGTTCGGGACAGGGTCGACGAGCAGTACTTC
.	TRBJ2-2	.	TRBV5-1	CASSWDSNTGELFF	TGCGCCAGCAGCTGGGACTCCAACACCGGGGAGCTGTTTTTT
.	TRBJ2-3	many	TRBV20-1	CSAEGAADTQYF	TGCAGTGCCGAGGGTGCCGCAGATACGCAGTATTTT
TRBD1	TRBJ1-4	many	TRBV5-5	CASSRGQGGNEKLFF	TGTGCCAGCAGCCGTGGACAGGGGGGAAATGAAAAACTGTTTTTT
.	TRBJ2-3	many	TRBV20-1	CSAGNRDTQYF	TGCAGTGCGGGCAACAGGGATACGCAGTATTTT
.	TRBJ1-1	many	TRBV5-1	CASRETGRNTEAFF	TGCGCCAGCAGAGAAACAGGCAGGAACACTGAAGCTTTCTTT
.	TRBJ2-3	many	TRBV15	CATSRGGAGTDTQYF	TGTGCCACCAGCAGAGGGGGGGCAGGAACAGATACGCAGTATTTT
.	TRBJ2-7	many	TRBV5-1	CASSLDGRGFNEQYF	TGCGCCAGCAGCTTGGATGGCAGGGGTTTCAACGAGCAGTACTTC
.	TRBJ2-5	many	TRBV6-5	CASKRLEQQETQYF	TGTGCCAGCAAAAGGTTGGAACAGCAAGAGACCCAGTACTTC
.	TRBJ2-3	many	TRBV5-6	CASSFLQGDTQYF	TGTGCCAGCAGCTTCCTACAGGGCGATACGCAGTATTTT